A selection of T cell receptor beta chains follows, all from one sample in a study of blood T cell repertoires in COVID-19. Measured with immunoSEQ multiplex PCR; TCRdb has only the in-frame clones, and not every one. This sample has 120,000 to 150,000 clones; 75% to 90% occur once, and the top ten carry approximately 3%. Sequencing was performed on peripheral blood. These receptors were obtained from a woman between 55 and 75 years old with active COVID-19. Both conserved end residues are part of each CDR3. D genes are given only for firm matches. A clone size is listed for some rows: how often the clone was seen (once, few, many), or a class if it is expanded.

j_call v_call clone_size d_call cdr3_aa cdr3_nt
TRBJ1-2 TRBV29-1 . TRBD1 CSVDPGQGLANYGYTF TGCAGCGTTGACCCGGGACAGGGGTTAGCTAACTATGGCTACACCTTC
TRBJ1-5 TRBV28 few TRBD1 CASRTRDRGYSNQPQHF TGTGCCAGCAGGACTAGAGACAGGGGATATAGCAATCAGCCCCAGCATTTT
TRBJ2-3 TRBV4-1 . TRBD2 CASSQVTSGRALDTQYF TGCGCCAGCAGCCAAGTAACTAGCGGGAGGGCCTTAGATACGCAGTATTTT
TRBJ1-2 TRBV28 once . CASSSDWKYGYTF TGTGCCAGCAGTTCCGACTGGAAATATGGCTACACCTTC
TRBJ2-1 TRBV7-3 few . CASSPDYSYNEQFF TGTGCCAGCAGCCCCGACTACTCCTACAATGAGCAGTTCTTC
TRBJ1-4 TRBV5-5 . . CASSTDGGTNEKLFF TGTGCCAGCAGTACGGACGGGGGAACTAATGAAAAACTGTTTTTT
TRBJ1-2 TRBV7-8 . . CASSVRGLDYTF TGTGCCAGCAGCGTCAGGGGTCTAGACTACACCTTC
TRBJ2-7 TRBV28 . . CASSFWRQKRDEQYF TGTGCCAGCAGTTTTTGGCGGCAGAAGAGGGACGAGCAGTACTTC
TRBJ1-2 TRBV6-6 . TRBD1 CASSGQGLDYGYTF TGTGCCAGCAGTGGACAGGGCCTAGACTATGGCTACACCTTC
TRBJ2-5 TRBV5-4 . TRBD2 CASSRGGRGNQETQYF TGTGCCAGCAGCAGGGGCGGGAGGGGAAACCAAGAGACCCAGTACTTC
TRBJ2-1 TRBV5-6 . . CASSSDSSYNEQFF TGTGCCAGCAGCTCCGACTCCTCCTACAATGAGCAGTTCTTC
TRBJ2-1 TRBV11-2 . TRBD1 CASSRGQGAYNEQFF TGTGCCAGCAGCCGGGGGCAGGGGGCGTACAATGAGCAGTTCTTC
TRBJ2-3 TRBV27 . . CASSLRGWGASTDTQYF TGTGCCAGCAGTTTACGGGGTTGGGGAGCTAGCACAGATACGCAGTATTTT
TRBJ2-3 TRBV7-6 . . CASSLQGSDTQYF TGTGCCAGCAGCTTGCAGGGGTCAGATACGCAGTATTTT
TRBJ2-5 TRBV7-2 . . CASSSSLGRGQETQYF TGTGCCAGCAGCTCAAGTTTGGGGAGAGGGCAAGAGACCCAGTACTTC
TRBJ2-3 TRBV5-1 . TRBD1 CASSWDSLKDTQYF TGCGCCAGCAGCTGGGACAGTCTGAAGGATACGCAGTATTTT
TRBJ2-7 TRBV7-2 few TRBD1 CASSLQGTSYEQYF TGTGCCAGCAGTTTACAGGGGACGTCCTACGAGCAGTACTTC
TRBJ2-3 TRBV9 . . CASSVGTSHTDTQYF TGTGCCAGCAGCGTGGGGACTTCCCACACAGATACGCAGTATTTT
TRBJ2-7 TRBV6-2/TRBV6-3 . TRBD2 CASSRGLAGGPEDEQYF TGTGCCAGCAGCCGGGGACTAGCGGGAGGGCCTGAAGACGAGCAGTACTTC
TRBJ1-6 TRBV7-2 . . CASSLTRQINSPLHF TGTGCCAGCAGCTTAACCCGACAAATAAATTCACCCCTCCACTTT
TRBJ2-7 TRBV10-3 . . CAISGPGQPYEQYF TGTGCCATCAGTGGGCCAGGCCAACCCTACGAGCAGTACTTC
TRBJ2-1 TRBV5-1 . TRBD2 CASSSWRTSGPNNEQFF TGCGCCAGCAGCTCCTGGAGGACTAGCGGGCCCAACAATGAGCAGTTCTTC
TRBJ2-2 TRBV11-2 . TRBD2 CASRTLAGGITGELFF TGTGCCAGCAGGACTTTAGCGGGAGGCATCACCGGGGAGCTGTTTTTT